The 31 T cell receptor beta chains below come from one sample, sequenced in a study of cytomegalovirus exposure and HLA in healthy donors. Amplification used 60 Vbeta primers and 13 Jbeta primers. Using immunoSEQ multiplex PCR, the repertoire was profiled, and TCRdb retains in-frame clones only, with some absent. The sample records 99,000 or so clones, about 15% being singletons. Sequencing was performed on PBMCs. These receptors originate from a female donor in good health and CMV-seronegative.

This clone was recorded a few times. CDR3 nucleotide sequence: TGTGCCAGCTCACAGACGGAGCAAGAGACCCAGTACTTC. Its protein is CASSQTEQETQYF. The J gene is TRBJ2-5, the V gene TRBV18; D gene unclear. Germline assignment: CDR1 KGHSH and CDR2 LQKENI. CDR3 size: 13 residues. V shed 4 bases and J shed 2 bases, with 8 bases lying between them.

This clone was seen only a few times. The chain couples TRBV27 to TRBJ1-1; D is undetermined. CDR1 MNHEY and CDR2 SMNVEV come from the germline V gene (reference sequence). Trimming left V 4 bases short and J 0 bases short, with 12 bases between. CDR3 length equals 15 residues. The CDR3 nucleotides read TGTGCCAGCAGTTCACCGGGAGGCATGAACACTGAAGCTTTCTTT. Translated: CASSSPGGMNTEAFF.

The chain combines TRBV5-1 with TRBJ2-7; a weak D match, TRBD1 (8 bases). This CDR3 is 16 amino acids long. Trimming removed 4 bases from V and 0 bases from J, with 17 bases in between. Looked up from germline, CDR1 is SGHRS and CDR2 is YFSETQ. The CDR3 DNA follows: TGCGCCAGCAGCCAAGGACAGGGAGGGCCCTCCTACGAGCAGTACTTC. This codes for CASSQGQGGPSYEQYF.

Only a few counts were recorded for this clone. This chain connects TRBV10-3 to TRBJ1-2; D is uncertain. Germline V CDR1 and CDR2: ENHRY, SYGVKD. The CDR3 is 13 residues long. V was cut by 9 bases and J by 4 bases, with 15 bases left in between. CDR3 in DNA: TGTGCCATGGGCCCGGGAGCGGGCTATGGCTACACCTTC. It is translated as CAMGPGAGYGYTF.

V gene TRBV5-1 combines with J gene TRBJ2-7, with 8 bases that match TRBD2. This CDR3 spans 14 amino acids. V shed 5 bases, J shed 2 bases, and the junction held 6 bases outside the gene matches. Germline V gives CDR1 SGHRS, CDR2 YFSETQ. CDR3 nucleotide sequence: TGCGCCAGCAGTAGGGGCGGGAGGACCTACGAGCAGTACTTC. Translation gives CASSRGGRTYEQYF.

This clone was counted only a few times. The chain combines TRBV28 with TRBJ1-1, with D hard to call. The CDR3 extends over 12 amino acids. Germline CDR1 and CDR2: MDHEN and SYDVKM. The V gene lost 6 bases and the J gene lost 14 bases, with 19 bases spanning the gap. The CDR3 reads CASSSRLQKEFF. The CDR3 region has the DNA TGTGCCAGCAGCTCGAGGCTGCAGAAAGAGTTCTTT.

This chain joins TRBV10-3 and TRBJ1-2; D remains ambiguous. Germline CDR1 is ENHRY and CDR2 is SYGVKD. This CDR3 region has 14 residues. The V end lost 0 bases, the J end lost 4 bases, and 9 bases lay between the germline ends. CDR3 protein: CAISESMSFYGYTF. Here the CDR3 DNA reads TGTGCCATCAGTGAGTCTATGTCTTTCTATGGCTACACCTTC.

CDR3 amino acids: CASSTPQGPYEQYF. Written as DNA, the CDR3 is TGTGCCAGTAGTACCCCACAGGGGCCCTACGAGCAGTACTTC. The J gene is TRBJ2-7, the V gene TRBV19; 7 nucleotides align to TRBD1. CDR1 is LNHDA and CDR2 is SQIVND in the germline V gene (reference sequence). The CDR3 loop spans 14 amino acids. Unmatched junction bases numbered 5, after V lost 4 bases and J lost 2 bases.

This clone was found a few times. The chain has TRBV6-5 and TRBJ1-6; 10 bases map to TRBD1. The junction had 3 bases not matched to a gene; V was cut back by 6 bases and J by 7 bases. Germline CDR1 and CDR2: MNHEY and SVGAGI. The CDR3 consists of 14 residues. CDR3 bases: TGTGCCAGCAGCTGGGACAGGGGAAATTCACCCCTCCACTTT. It specifies CASSWDRGNSPLHF.

V gene TRBV4-3 combines with J gene TRBJ1-1; D is uncertain. The CDR3 sequence is 13 residues long. V was shortened by 0 bases and J by 5 bases, with 7 bases between the two germline ends. Per germline, CDR1 LGHNA and CDR2 YSLEER. CDR3 protein: CASSQDSGTEAFF. For the CDR3, the DNA is TGCGCCAGCAGCCAAGATTCCGGGACTGAAGCTTTCTTT.

The rearrangement uses TRBV5-6 and TRBJ2-7; TRBD1 matches at 10 bases. CDR3 size: 16 residues. Trimming cost V 0 bases and J 4 bases; bases outside gene matches: 7. CDR1 and CDR2 (germline): SGHDT, YYEEEE. CDR3 DNA: TGTGCCAGCAGCTTGGAGCCGGGGACAGGGGTGTACGAGCAGTACTTC. Translating gives CASSLEPGTGVYEQYF.

V and J are TRBV29-1 and TRBJ1-2; no clear D gene. The germline V gene encodes CDR1 SQVTM and CDR2 ANQGSEA. Deletions cut 6 bases from V and 2 bases from J, with 13 bases between. CDR3 length: 13 residues. The CDR3 bases are TGCAGCGTGCAGGTCCTACGCAACTATGGCTACACCTTC. It is translated as CSVQVLRNYGYTF. Filled out from reference TRBV29-1 and TRBJ1-2, the complete variable domain reads SAVISQKPSRDICQRGTSLTIQCQVDSQVTMMFWYRQQPGQSLTLIATANQGSEATYESGFVIDKFPISRPNLTFSTLTVSNMSPEDSSIYLCSVQVLRNYGYTFGSGTRLTVV.

This clone was counted only a few times. The V call is TRBV4-1, the J call TRBJ1-1; 7 bases agree with TRBD1. Trimming cost V 1 base and J 1 base; bases outside gene matches: 3. The CDR3 is made up of 15 amino acids. Germline loops: CDR1 MGHRA, CDR2 YSYEKL. The CDR3 DNA is TGCGCCAGCAGCCAAGGATCAGGGGGGAACACTGAAGCTTTCTTT. Amino acid sequence: CASSQGSGGNTEAFF.

The J gene is TRBJ2-3, the V gene TRBV7-2; D uncertain. Trimming cost V 5 bases and J 3 bases, with 12 bases left between them. Germline-derived CDR1 and CDR2 are SGHTA and FQGNSA. There are 14 residues in the CDR3. This chain's CDR3 is CASSDRVGTDTQYF. The CDR3, as DNA: TGTGCCAGCAGCGACCGGGTTGGGACAGATACGCAGTATTTT.

A few counts support this clone. The V and J genes are TRBV27 and TRBJ1-5; TRBD1 matches at 9 bases. The germline V gene encodes CDR1 MNHEY and CDR2 SMNVEV (reference sequence). Losses at the gene ends were 6 bases for V and 10 bases for J; bases not matched to a gene: 13. This CDR3 has 15 residues. The chain's CDR3 is CASRRAGTGSRPQHF. CDR3 in DNA: TGTGCCAGCAGACGAGCCGGGACAGGGAGTCGCCCCCAGCATTTT.

This sequence joins TRBV19 and TRBJ1-4, with D possibly being TRBD1 (6 bases). Germline V lookup: CDR1 LNHDA, CDR2 SQIVND (reference sequence). The germline V and J ends were trimmed by 2 bases and 7 bases, with 11 bases remaining between them. This CDR3 has 14 residues. The CDR3 is CASSIQGRGEKLFF. CDR3 in DNA: TGTGCCAGTAGTATACAGGGGCGCGGTGAAAAACTGTTTTTT.

This clone showed up just a few times. The genes are TRBV25-1 and TRBJ2-2, with D possibly TRBD2 on 6 matching bases. V lost 1 base and J 4 bases, leaving 10 bases between the germline ends. The V gene's germline CDR1 is MGHDK and CDR2 SYGVNS. The CDR3 has 15 residues. The CDR3 sequence: CASSESVGGTGELFF. DNA of the CDR3: TGTGCCAGCAGTGAATCGGTGGGGGGCACCGGGGAGCTGTTTTTT.

This chain joins TRBV15 and TRBJ1-1; 8 positions agree with TRBD1. The CDR3 totals 14 residues. Germline CDR1 reads LNHNV; CDR2 reads YYDKDF (reference sequence). J gave up 4 bases and V 1 base, and 2 bases lay outside the gene matches. This chain's CDR3 is CATSRAGQATEAFF. The CDR3 nucleotides are TGTGCCACCAGCAGAGCGGGACAGGCCACTGAAGCTTTCTTT.

The chain couples TRBV28 to TRBJ1-4; possibly TRBD1 for D (6 bases). The V and J ends lost 6 bases and 0 bases respectively, with 11 bases between them. The CDR3 consists of 15 residues. Looked up from germline, CDR1 is MDHEN and CDR2 is SYDVKM. In nucleotides, the CDR3 is TGTGCCAGCAGACAAGGGGGTCCAACTAATGAAAAACTGTTTTTT. Translated, it gives CASRQGGPTNEKLFF.

The chain carries TRBV5-1 and TRBJ2-4; D is ambiguous. Trimming took off 5 bases at V and 0 bases at J, with 9 bases between the two ends. The CDR3 is 14 amino acids. Germline V CDR1 and CDR2: SGHRS, YFSETQ. This CDR3 reads CASRLNLAKNIQYF. CDR3 DNA: TGCGCCAGCAGGTTAAACTTAGCCAAAAACATTCAGTACTTC. Full variable domain (remainder filled in from reference TRBV5-1 and TRBJ2-4): KAGVTQTPRYLIKTRGQQVTLSCSPISGHRSVSWYQQTPGQGLQFLFEYFSETQRNKGNFPGRFSGRQFSNSRSEMNVSTLELGDSALYLCASRLNLAKNIQYFGAGTRLSVL.

This clone was counted a few times. This CDR3 is CASSQDPTGGGSGKLFF. DNA for the CDR3: TGCGCCAGCAGCCAAGATCCCACAGGGGGCGGGTCTGGAAAACTGTTTTTT. The V and J genes are TRBV4-3 and TRBJ1-4, with 9 bases lining up with TRBD1. CDR3 length: 17 amino acids. From germline, CDR1 is LGHNA and CDR2 YSLEER. After removal of 0 bases from V and 10 bases from J, the junction contained 12 bases not matched to a gene.

Only a few counts were recorded for this clone. The chain carries TRBV28 and TRBJ1-4, with 8 bases that match TRBD1. Germline values: CDR1 MDHEN, CDR2 SYDVKM. The CDR3 has 15 residues. Unmatched junction bases numbered 7, after V lost 2 bases and J lost 8 bases. The CDR3 DNA reads TGTGCCAGCAGTTTAGACAGGGGAGTGTGGGAAAAACTGTTTTTT. It codes for CASSLDRGVWEKLFF.

This clone was counted only a few times. The chain recombines TRBV13 with TRBJ2-5, with TRBD2 matching over 11 bases. The V gene end was trimmed by 5 bases and the J gene end by 4 bases; junction bases not matched to a gene: 3. The CDR3 is 14 amino acids. Germline lookup yields CDR1 PRHDT and CDR2 FYEKMQ (reference sequence). As DNA, the CDR3 is TGTGCCAGCAGCACCACTAGCGGGGGAGAGACCCAGTACTTC. Translated, it gives CASSTTSGGETQYF.

This clone was found a few times. This sequence joins TRBV27 and TRBJ2-5, with 10 bases aligning to TRBD2. The CDR3 extends over 15 amino acids. Germline V CDR1 and CDR2: MNHEY, SMNVEV (reference sequence). J gave up 5 bases and V 5 bases, and 8 bases lay outside the gene matches. The CDR3 region is CASSLTSGARETQYF. The CDR3 DNA reads as TGTGCCAGCAGTCTCACTAGCGGGGCTCGTGAGACCCAGTACTTC.

This clone was observed a few times. The chain's CDR3 is CASSLTTLHEQFF. CDR3 DNA: TGTGCCAGCAGTCTTACTACTCTCCATGAGCAGTTCTTC. The rearrangement uses TRBV6-4 and TRBJ2-1; D not resolved. The CDR3 runs 13 residues. Trimming took off 5 bases at V and 8 bases at J, with 13 bases between the two ends. The germline gives CDR1 MRHNA, CDR2 SNTAGT.

J is TRBJ1-1 and V is TRBV6-5; 7 bases match TRBD1. This CDR3 comprises 13 residues. CDR1 and CDR2 from the germline V gene are MNHEY and SVGAGI. Germline trimming cut 2 bases from V and 4 bases from J; bases unmatched to any gene: 1. The CDR3, as DNA: TGTGCCAGCAGTTACAGGGGGCTCACTGAAGCTTTCTTT. Its translation is CASSYRGLTEAFF.

The sample holds a few counts of this clone. The CDR3 protein is CASSEVGVNTEAFF. CDR3 DNA: TGTGCCAGCAGTGAAGTCGGGGTGAACACTGAAGCTTTCTTT. V is TRBV25-1 and J is TRBJ1-1; no clear D. Trimming shortened V by 2 bases and J by 0 bases, and 7 bases separated the two germline ends. The CDR3 consists of 14 residues. Looked up from germline, CDR1 is MGHDK and CDR2 is SYGVNS.

This clone has only a few counts. V usage is TRBV11-2 and J usage is TRBJ2-7; 7 bases map to TRBD1. This CDR3 region has 14 residues. Germline V lookup: CDR1 SGHAT, CDR2 FQNNGV. With 5 bases clipped from V and 3 bases from J, the junction kept 7 bases outside the gene matches. The CDR3 region is CASSNRRTGYEQYF. CDR3 DNA: TGTGCCAGCAGCAACAGAAGGACAGGCTACGAGCAGTACTTC.

The V and J genes are TRBV4-3 and TRBJ1-3; a possible D gene is TRBD1 (5 bases). V was clipped by 1 base and J by 2 bases, with 9 bases between them. CDR3 size: 15 residues. Germline CDR1 LGHNA, CDR2 YSLEER. CDR3 loop: CASSQGTHAGNTIYF. CDR3 coding DNA: TGCGCCAGCAGCCAAGGGACACACGCTGGAAACACCATATATTTT.

This clone turned up a few times. This CDR3 reads CASRFNLAGGYEQYF. As DNA, the CDR3 is TGTGCCAGCAGGTTCAACCTAGCGGGAGGATACGAGCAGTACTTC. V usage is TRBV5-5 and J usage is TRBJ2-7, with 11 bases identical to TRBD2. Germline loops: CDR1 SGHKS, CDR2 YYEKEE (reference sequence). The CDR3 is made up of 15 amino acids. The junction had 8 bases not matched to a gene; V was cut back by 5 bases and J by 4 bases.

The rearrangement links TRBV30 to TRBJ2-1, with 7 bases that match TRBD1. V was clipped by 4 bases and J by 5 bases; unmatched bases: 11. Germline values: CDR1 GTSNPN, CDR2 SVGIG (reference sequence). This CDR3 contains 15 residues. CDR3 amino acids: CAWTRRKGANNEQFF. The CDR3 region has the DNA TGTGCCTGGACCCGAAGGAAGGGGGCTAACAATGAGCAGTTCTTC.